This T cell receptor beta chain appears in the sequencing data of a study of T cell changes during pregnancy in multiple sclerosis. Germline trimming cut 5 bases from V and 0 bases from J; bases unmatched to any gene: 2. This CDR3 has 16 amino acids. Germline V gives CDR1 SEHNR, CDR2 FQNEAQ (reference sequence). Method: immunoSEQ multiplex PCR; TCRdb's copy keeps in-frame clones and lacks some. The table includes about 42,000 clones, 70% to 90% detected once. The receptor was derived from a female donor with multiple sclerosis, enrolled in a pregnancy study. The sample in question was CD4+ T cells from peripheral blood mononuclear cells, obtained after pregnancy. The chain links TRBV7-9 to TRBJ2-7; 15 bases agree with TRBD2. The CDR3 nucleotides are TGTGCCAGCAGCCCGGGACTAGCGGGGGGCTCCTACGAGCAGTACTTC. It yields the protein CASSPGLAGGSYEQYF.